The 11 T cell receptor beta chains listed next were all sequenced from one sample in a study of blood T cell repertoires in COVID-19. Method: immunoSEQ multiplex PCR; TCRdb's copy keeps in-frame clones and lacks some. The table shows around 70,000 clones, with less than 95% occurring only once. The sample consisted of peripheral blood. The receptors were sampled from an older woman with active COVID-19.

The chain carries TRBV29-1 and TRBJ2-3, with D maybe TRBD2 (5 bases). The CDR3 length is 13 residues. Trimming cost V 3 bases and J 4 bases, with 11 bases left between them. Looked up from germline, CDR1 is SQVTM and CDR2 is ANQGSEA. CDR3 sequence: CSVEGNGADTQYF. CDR3 DNA: TGCAGCGTTGAGGGTAACGGGGCAGATACGCAGTATTTT.

V is TRBV5-1 and J is TRBJ2-2; 7 nucleotides align to TRBD1. Germline CDR1 reads SGHRS; CDR2 reads YFSETQ. The CDR3 extends over 16 amino acids. Trimming cost V 5 bases and J 1 base; bases outside gene matches: 8. The CDR3 nucleotides are TGCGCCAGCAGAGCGTCGGGACAGAAGAACACCGGGGAGCTGTTTTTT. Protein product: CASRASGQKNTGELFF.

V is TRBV4-1 and J is TRBJ2-7; 10 positions match TRBD1. After removal of 1 base from V and 2 bases from J, the junction contained 5 bases not matched to a gene. The germline CDR1 and CDR2 sequences are MGHRA and YSYEKL. CDR3 length equals 16 residues. CDR3 sequence reads: CASSQAGTGVAYEQYF. CDR3 bases: TGCGCCAGCAGCCAAGCCGGGACAGGGGTAGCCTACGAGCAGTACTTC.

V is TRBV29-1 and J is TRBJ1-1, with D hard to call. The V gene lost 6 bases and the J gene lost 1 base, with 18 bases spanning the gap. This CDR3 spans 15 amino acids. CDR1 SQVTM and CDR2 ANQGSEA come from the germline V gene. CDR3 sequence: CSVLARPGRNTEAFF. The CDR3 region has the DNA TGCAGCGTACTCGCCCGACCGGGGAGGAACACTGAAGCTTTCTTT.

The chain links TRBV6-5 to TRBJ2-7; 9 bases fit TRBD1. The CDR3 runs to 14 residues. V lost 5 bases to trimming and J lost 4 bases; unmatched junction nucleotides: 6. Per germline, CDR1 MNHEY and CDR2 SVGAGI. CDR3: CASSPDGTGYEQYF. The CDR3 bases are TGTGCCAGCAGTCCAGACGGGACAGGGTACGAGCAGTACTTC.

The V and J genes are TRBV5-1 and TRBJ2-3; a weak D match, TRBD1 (6 bases). Trimming left V 5 bases short and J 0 bases short, with 13 bases between. Germline CDR1 and CDR2: SGHRS and YFSETQ. The CDR3 is 15 residues long. The CDR3 DNA sequence: TGCGCCAGCAGATTAGGGGGACAAAGCACAGATACGCAGTATTTT. It translates to CASRLGGQSTDTQYF.

J is TRBJ2-1 and V is TRBV5-1; 9 nucleotides match TRBD1. Looked up from germline, CDR1 is SGHRS and CDR2 is YFSETQ. The CDR3 is 15 residues long. With V trimmed by 4 bases and J by 1 base, 3 bases remained unmatched. The DNA of the CDR3 is TGCGCCAGCAGCATGACAGGGGGATCCTACAATGAGCAGTTCTTC. Protein: CASSMTGGSYNEQFF.

V gene TRBV11-1 combines with J gene TRBJ2-7; 11 positions agree with TRBD2. The V gene end was trimmed by 5 bases and the J gene end by 1 base; junction bases not matched to a gene: 4. Looked up from germline, CDR1 is SGHAT and CDR2 is FQDESV (reference sequence). This CDR3 contains 15 residues. DNA of the CDR3: TGTGCCAGCAGCAGGACTAGCGGGCAATCCTACGAGCAGTACTTC. It codes for CASSRTSGQSYEQYF.

The chain carries TRBV27 and TRBJ2-1; D is possibly TRBD2 (6 bases). The germline V gene has CDR1 MNHEY and CDR2 SMNVEV (reference sequence). The CDR3 is 13 residues long. V was shortened by 5 bases and J by 7 bases, with 12 bases between the two germline ends. CDR3 residues: CASSTGRGNEQFF. In DNA form, the CDR3 reads TGTGCCAGCAGTACCGGGAGAGGGAATGAGCAGTTCTTC.

This chain uses TRBV6-5 with TRBJ2-1; 10 bases fit TRBD1. CDR1 and CDR2 from the germline V gene are MNHEY and SVGAGI. The CDR3 sequence is 14 residues long. The DNA of the CDR3 is TGTGCAACCCTCCGGGACAGGGGAAACAATGAGCAGTTCTTC. Its translation: CATLRDRGNNEQFF.

The chain uses TRBV7-8 and TRBJ1-1; D not resolved. Trimming took 1 base from V and 4 from J, leaving 7 bases between them. Germline CDR1 and CDR2: SGHVS and FQNEAQ. The CDR3 is 13 residues long. CDR3 region: CASSLERGTEAFF. Written as DNA, the CDR3 is TGTGCCAGCAGCTTAGAACGGGGCACTGAAGCTTTCTTT.